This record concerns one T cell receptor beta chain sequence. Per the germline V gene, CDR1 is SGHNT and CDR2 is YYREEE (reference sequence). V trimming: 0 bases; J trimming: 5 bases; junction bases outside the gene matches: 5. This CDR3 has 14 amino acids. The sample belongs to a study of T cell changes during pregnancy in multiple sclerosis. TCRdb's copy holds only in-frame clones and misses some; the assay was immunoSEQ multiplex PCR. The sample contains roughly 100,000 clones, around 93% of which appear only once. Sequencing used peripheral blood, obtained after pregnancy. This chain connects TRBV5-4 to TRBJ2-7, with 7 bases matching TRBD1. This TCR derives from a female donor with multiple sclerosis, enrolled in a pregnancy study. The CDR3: CASSLGGQRNEQYF. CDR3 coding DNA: TGTGCCAGCAGCTTGGGGGGACAGAGGAACGAGCAGTACTTC.